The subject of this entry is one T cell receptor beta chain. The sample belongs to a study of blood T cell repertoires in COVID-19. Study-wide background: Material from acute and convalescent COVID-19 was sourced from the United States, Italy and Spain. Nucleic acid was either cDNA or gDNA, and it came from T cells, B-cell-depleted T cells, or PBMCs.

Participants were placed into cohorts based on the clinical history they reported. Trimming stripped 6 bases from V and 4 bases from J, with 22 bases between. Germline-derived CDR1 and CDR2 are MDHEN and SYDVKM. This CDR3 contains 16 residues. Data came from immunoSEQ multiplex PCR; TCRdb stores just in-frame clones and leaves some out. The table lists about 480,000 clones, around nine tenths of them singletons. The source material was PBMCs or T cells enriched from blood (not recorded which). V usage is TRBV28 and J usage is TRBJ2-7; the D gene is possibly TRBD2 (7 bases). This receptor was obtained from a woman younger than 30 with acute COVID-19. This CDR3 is CASSLRGGGTDYEQYF. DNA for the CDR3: TGTGCCAGCAGCTTAAGGGGAGGGGGGACGGATTACGAGCAGTACTTC.